This TCR beta chain was recorded in a study of cytomegalovirus exposure and HLA in healthy donors. Study-wide results and limits: The authors excluded some V segments, including TRBV6-2 and TRBV6-3, as indistinguishable.

The length of the CDR3 is 13 residues. In germline, CDR1 is SNHLY, CDR2 FYNNEI. The PCR was carried out with 60 Vbeta primers and 13 Jbeta primers. Sequencing was performed with immunoSEQ multiplex PCR; in TCRdb, only in-frame clones are kept and a portion is missing. The table shows more than 85,000 clones, with around 83% occurring only once. The count of this clone is one. Its antigen is not known. Sequences were obtained from PBMCs. The TCR originated in a woman aged 55-69 years in good health and CMV-seropositive. V is TRBV2 and J is TRBJ2-5; tentative D call: TRBD2 (6 bases). The J call may be incorrect, as the DNA end agrees better with TRBJ2-7. The CDR3 loop reads CASNSAGPYEQYF. The CDR3 region has the DNA TGTGCCAGCAACTCTGCGGGACCCTACGAGCAGTACTTC.